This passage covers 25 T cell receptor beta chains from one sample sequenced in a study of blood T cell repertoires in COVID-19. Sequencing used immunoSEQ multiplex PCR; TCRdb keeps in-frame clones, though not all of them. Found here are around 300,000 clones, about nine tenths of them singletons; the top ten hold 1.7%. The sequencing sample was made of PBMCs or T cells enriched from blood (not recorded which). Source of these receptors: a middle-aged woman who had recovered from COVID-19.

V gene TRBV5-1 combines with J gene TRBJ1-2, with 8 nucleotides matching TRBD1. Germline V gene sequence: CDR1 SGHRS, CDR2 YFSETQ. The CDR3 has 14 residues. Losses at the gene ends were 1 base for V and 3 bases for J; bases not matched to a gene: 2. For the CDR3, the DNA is TGCGCCAGCAGCTTGTCAGGGGGCCACTATGGCTACACCTTC. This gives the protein CASSLSGGHYGYTF. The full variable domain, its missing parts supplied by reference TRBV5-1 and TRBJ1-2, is KAGVTQTPRYLIKTRGQQVTLSCSPISGHRSVSWYQQTPGQGLQFLFEYFSETQRNKGNFPGRFSGRQFSNSRSEMNVSTLELGDSALYLCASSLSGGHYGYTFGSGTRLTVV.

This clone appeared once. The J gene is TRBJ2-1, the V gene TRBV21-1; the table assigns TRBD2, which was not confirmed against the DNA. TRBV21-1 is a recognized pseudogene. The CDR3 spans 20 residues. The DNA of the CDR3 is TGTGCCAGCAGCAAAGGACAGGAGAGACTAGCGGGGGTGGACCCGAATGAGCAGTTCTTC. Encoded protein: CASSKGQERLAGVDPNEQFF.

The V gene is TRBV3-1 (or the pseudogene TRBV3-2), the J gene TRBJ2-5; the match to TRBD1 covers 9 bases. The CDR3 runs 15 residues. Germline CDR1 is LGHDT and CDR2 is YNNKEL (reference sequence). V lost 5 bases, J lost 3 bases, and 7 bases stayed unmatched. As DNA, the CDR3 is TGTGCCAGCAGCGCCCGGGACAGGGCTAAAGAGACCCAGTACTTC. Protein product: CASSARDRAKETQYF.

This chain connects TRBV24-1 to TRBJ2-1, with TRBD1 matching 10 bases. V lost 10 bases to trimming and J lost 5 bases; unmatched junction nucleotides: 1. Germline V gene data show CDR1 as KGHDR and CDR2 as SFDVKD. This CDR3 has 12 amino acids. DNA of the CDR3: TGTGCCACTGGGACAGGGGACAATGAGCAGTTCTTC. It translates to CATGTGDNEQFF.

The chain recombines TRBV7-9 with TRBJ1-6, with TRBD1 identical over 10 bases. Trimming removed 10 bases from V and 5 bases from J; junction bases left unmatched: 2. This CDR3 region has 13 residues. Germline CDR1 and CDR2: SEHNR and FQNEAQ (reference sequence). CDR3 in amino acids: CATGQGDNSPLHF. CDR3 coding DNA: TGTGCCACCGGACAGGGGGATAATTCACCCCTCCACTTT.

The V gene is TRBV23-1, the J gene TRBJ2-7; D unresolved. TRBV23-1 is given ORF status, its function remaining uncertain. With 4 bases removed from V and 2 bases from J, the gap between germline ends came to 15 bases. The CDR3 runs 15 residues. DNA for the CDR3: TGCGCCAGCAGTCTTGTGGCGACACAACCCTACGAGCAGTACTTC. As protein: CASSLVATQPYEQYF.

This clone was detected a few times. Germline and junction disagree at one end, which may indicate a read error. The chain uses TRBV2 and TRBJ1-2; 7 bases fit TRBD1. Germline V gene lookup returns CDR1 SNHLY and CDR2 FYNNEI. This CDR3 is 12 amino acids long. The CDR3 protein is CASSRDSPITRF. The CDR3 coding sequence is TGTGCCAGCAGCCGGGACAGTCCCATAACTCGCTTC.

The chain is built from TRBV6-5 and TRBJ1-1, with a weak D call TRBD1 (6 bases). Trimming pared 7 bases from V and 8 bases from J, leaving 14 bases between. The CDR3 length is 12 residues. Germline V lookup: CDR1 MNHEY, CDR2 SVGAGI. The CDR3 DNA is TGTGCCAGCAACGACAGGTCTCACGAAGCTTTCTTT. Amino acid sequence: CASNDRSHEAFF.

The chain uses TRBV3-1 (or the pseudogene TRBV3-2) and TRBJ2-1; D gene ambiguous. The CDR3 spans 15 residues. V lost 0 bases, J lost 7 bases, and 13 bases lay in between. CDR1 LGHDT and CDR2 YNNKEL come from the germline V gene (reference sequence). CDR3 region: CASSQDFDTANEQFF. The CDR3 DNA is TGTGCCAGCAGCCAAGATTTCGATACCGCGAATGAGCAGTTCTTC.

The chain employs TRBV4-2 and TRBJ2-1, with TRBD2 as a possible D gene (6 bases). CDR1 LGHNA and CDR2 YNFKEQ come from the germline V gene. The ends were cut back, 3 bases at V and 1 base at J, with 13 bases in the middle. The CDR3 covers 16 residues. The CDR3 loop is CASSQGEAGSYNEQFF. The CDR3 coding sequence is TGTGCCAGCAGCCAGGGGGAGGCGGGGTCCTACAATGAGCAGTTCTTC.

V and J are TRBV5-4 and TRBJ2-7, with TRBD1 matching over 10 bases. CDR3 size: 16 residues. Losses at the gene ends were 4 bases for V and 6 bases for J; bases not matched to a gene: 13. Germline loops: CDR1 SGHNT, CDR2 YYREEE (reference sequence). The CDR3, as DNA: TGTGCCAGCAGCCCGCAACGGACAGGGGGTGTCGGCGAGCAGTACTTC. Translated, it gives CASSPQRTGGVGEQYF.

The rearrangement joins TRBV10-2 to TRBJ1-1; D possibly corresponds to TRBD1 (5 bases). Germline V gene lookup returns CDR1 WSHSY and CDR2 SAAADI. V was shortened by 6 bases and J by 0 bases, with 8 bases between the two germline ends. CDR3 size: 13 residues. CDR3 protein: CASRQEMNTEAFF. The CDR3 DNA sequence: TGCGCCAGCAGACAGGAGATGAACACTGAAGCTTTCTTT.

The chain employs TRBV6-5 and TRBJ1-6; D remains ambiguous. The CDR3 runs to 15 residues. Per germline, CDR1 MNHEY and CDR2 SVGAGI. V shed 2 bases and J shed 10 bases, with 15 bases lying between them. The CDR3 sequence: CASSYPGLGSSPLHF. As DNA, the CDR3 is TGTGCCAGCAGTTACCCCGGTTTAGGTAGCTCACCCCTCCACTTT.

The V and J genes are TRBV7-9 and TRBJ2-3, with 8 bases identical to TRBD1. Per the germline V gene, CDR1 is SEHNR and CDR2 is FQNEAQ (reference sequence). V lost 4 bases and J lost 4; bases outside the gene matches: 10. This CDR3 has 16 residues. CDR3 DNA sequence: TGTGCCAGCAGCTCTATGTGGACAGGGAATGCAGATACGCAGTATTTT. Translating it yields CASSSMWTGNADTQYF.

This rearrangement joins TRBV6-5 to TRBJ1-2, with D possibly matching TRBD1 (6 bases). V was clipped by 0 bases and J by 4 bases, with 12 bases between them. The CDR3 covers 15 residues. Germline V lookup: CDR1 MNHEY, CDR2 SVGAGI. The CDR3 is CASSYSGTGSYGYTF. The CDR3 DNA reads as TGTGCCAGCAGTTACTCGGGTACAGGGAGCTATGGCTACACCTTC.

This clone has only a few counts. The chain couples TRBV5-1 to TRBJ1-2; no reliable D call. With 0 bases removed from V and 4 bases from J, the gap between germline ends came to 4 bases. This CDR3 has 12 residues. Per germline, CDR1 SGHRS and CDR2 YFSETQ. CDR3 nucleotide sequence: TGCGCCAGCAGCTTGGACGGCTATGGCTACACCTTC. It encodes CASSLDGYGYTF.

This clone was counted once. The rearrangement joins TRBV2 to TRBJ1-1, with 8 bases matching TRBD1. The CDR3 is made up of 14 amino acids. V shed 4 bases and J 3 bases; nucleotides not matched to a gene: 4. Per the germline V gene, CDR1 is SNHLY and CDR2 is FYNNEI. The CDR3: CASSVDRVDTEAFF. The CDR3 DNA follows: TGTGCCAGCAGTGTGGACAGGGTGGACACTGAAGCTTTCTTT. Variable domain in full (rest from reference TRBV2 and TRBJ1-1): EPEVTQTPSHQVTQMGQEVILRCVPISNHLYFYWYRQILGQKVEFLVSFYNNEISEKSEIFDDQFSVERPDGSNFTLKIRSTKLEDSAMYFCASSVDRVDTEAFFGQGTRLTVV.

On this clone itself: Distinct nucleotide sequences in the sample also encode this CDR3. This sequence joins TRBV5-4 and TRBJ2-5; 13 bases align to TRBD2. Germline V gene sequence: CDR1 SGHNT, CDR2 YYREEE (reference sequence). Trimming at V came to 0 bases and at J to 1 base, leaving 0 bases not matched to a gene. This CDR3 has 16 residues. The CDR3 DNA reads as TGTGCCAGCAGCTTGGGACTAGCGGGGGGCCAAGAGACCCAGTACTTC. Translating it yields CASSLGLAGGQETQYF.

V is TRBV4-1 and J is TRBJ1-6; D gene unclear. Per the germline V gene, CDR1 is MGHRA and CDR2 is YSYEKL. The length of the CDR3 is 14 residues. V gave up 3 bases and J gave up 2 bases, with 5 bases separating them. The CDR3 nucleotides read TGCGCCAGCAGCCAGTCGGCCTATAATTCACCCCTCCACTTT. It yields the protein CASSQSAYNSPLHF.

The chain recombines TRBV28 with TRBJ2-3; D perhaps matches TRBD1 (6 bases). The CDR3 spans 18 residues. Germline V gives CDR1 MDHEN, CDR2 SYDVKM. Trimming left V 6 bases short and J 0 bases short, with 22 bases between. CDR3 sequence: CASRVMTGAVISTDTQYF. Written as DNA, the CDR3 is TGTGCCAGCAGAGTAATGACAGGAGCGGTAATTAGCACAGATACGCAGTATTTT.

CDR3 coding DNA: TGTGCCAGCAGGCCGGGATTAAGCAATCAGCCCCAGCATTTT. Amino acids: CASRPGLSNQPQHF. The chain links TRBV27 to TRBJ1-5; D is uncertain. The CDR3 spans 14 residues. CDR1 and CDR2 from the germline V gene are MNHEY and SMNVEV (reference sequence). Between the trimmed V and J ends, which lost 6 bases and 1 base, there was a span of 10 bases.

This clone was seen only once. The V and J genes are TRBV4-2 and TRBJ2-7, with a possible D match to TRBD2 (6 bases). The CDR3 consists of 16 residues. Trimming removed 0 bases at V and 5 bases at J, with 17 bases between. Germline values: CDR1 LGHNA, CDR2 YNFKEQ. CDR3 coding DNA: TGTGCCAGCAGCCAAGATTTTGGGGGACTTGGGGACGAGCAGTACTTC. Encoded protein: CASSQDFGGLGDEQYF.

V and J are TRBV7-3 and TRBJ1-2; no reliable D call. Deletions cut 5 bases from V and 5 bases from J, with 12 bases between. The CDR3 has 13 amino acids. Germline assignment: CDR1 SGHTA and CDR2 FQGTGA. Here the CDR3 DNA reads TGTGCCAGCAGCCCATCTGCGGGGTATGGCTACACCTTC. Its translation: CASSPSAGYGYTF.

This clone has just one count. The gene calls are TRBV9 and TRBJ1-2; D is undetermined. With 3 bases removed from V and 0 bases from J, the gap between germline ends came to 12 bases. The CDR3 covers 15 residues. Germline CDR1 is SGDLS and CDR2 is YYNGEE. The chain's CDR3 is CASSASRYPNYGYTF. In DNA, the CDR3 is TGTGCCAGCAGCGCCTCGAGGTACCCTAACTATGGCTACACCTTC.

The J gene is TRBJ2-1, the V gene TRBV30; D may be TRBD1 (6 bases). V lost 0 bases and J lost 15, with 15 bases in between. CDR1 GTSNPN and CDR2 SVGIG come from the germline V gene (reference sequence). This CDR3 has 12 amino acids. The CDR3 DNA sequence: TGTGCCTGGAGTGTACAGGGCCCCCACGGGTTCTTC. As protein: CAWSVQGPHGFF.